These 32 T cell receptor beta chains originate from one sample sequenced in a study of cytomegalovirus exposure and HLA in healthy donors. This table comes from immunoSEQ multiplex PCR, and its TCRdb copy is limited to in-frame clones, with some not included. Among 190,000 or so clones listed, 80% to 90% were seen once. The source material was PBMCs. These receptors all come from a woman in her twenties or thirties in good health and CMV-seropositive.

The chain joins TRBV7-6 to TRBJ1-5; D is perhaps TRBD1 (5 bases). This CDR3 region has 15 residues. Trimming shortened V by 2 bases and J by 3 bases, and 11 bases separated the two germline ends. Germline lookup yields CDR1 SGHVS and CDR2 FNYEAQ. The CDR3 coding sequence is TGTGCCAGCAGCTTAACGGGGGGGGTCAATCAGCCCCAGCATTTT. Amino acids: CASSLTGGVNQPQHF.

Written as DNA, the CDR3 is TGTGCCATCAGTGAAAGGAGCAGCACGGGCTACACCTTC. As protein: CAISERSSTGYTF. The chain combines TRBV10-3 with TRBJ1-2, with D hard to call. This CDR3 spans 13 amino acids. Germline V gene lookup returns CDR1 ENHRY and CDR2 SYGVKD. V shed 3 bases and J shed 8 bases, with 13 bases lying between them.

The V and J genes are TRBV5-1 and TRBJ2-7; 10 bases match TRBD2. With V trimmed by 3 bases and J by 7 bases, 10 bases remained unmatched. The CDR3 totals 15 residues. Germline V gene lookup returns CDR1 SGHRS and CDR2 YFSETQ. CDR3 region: CASSSRAGGPGEQYF. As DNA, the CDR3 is TGCGCCAGCAGCTCTAGAGCGGGAGGGCCGGGGGAGCAGTACTTC.

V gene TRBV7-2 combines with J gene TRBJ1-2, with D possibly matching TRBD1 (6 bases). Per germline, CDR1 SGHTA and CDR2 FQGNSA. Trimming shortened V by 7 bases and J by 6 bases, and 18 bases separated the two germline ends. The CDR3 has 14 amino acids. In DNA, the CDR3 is TGTGCCAGCACCAACTTCGCGGGGGGCGATGGCTACACCTTC. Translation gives CASTNFAGGDGYTF.

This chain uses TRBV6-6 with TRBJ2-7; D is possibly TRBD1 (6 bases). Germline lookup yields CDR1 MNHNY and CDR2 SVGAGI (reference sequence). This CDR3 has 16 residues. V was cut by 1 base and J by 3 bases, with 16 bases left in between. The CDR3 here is CASSYLHAGAGYEQYF. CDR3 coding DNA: TGTGCCAGCAGTTACTTGCATGCAGGGGCCGGCTACGAGCAGTACTTC.

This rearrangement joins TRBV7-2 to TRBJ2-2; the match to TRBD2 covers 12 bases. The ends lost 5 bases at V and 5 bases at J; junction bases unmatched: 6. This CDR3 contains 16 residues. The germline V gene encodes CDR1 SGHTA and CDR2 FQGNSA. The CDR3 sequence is CASSTPTSGRTGELFF. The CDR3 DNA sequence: TGTGCCAGCAGCACCCCGACTAGCGGGAGAACCGGGGAGCTGTTTTTT.

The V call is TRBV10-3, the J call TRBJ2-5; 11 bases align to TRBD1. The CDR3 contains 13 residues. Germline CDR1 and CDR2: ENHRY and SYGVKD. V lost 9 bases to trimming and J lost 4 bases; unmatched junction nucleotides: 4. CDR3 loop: CAIGTGGRETQYF. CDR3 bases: TGTGCCATAGGGACAGGGGGGCGAGAGACCCAGTACTTC.

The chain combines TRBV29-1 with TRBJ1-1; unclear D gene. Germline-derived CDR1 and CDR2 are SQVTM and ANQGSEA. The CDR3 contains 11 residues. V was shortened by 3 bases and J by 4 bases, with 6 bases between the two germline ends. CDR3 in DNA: TGCAGCGTTGATGCCAGCACTGAAGCTTTCTTT. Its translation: CSVDASTEAFF.

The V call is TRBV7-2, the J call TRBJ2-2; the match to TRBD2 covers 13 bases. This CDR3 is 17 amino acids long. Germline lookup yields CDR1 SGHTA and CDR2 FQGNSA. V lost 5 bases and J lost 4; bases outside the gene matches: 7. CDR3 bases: TGTGCCAGCAGCCAACTAGCGGGAGGGCCCCGCACCGGGGAGCTGTTTTTT. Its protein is CASSQLAGGPRTGELFF.

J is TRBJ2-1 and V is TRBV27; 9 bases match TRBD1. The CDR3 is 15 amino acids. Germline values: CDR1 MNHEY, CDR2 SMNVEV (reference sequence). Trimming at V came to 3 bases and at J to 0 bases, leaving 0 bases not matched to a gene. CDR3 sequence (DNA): TGTGCCAGCAGTTTGACAGGGGGCTCCTACAATGAGCAGTTCTTC. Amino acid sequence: CASSLTGGSYNEQFF.

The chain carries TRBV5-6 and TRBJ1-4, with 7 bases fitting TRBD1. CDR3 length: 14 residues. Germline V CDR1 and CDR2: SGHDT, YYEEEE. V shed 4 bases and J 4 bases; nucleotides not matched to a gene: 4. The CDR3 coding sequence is TGTGCCAGCAGCCCGCGGGACAGTAATGAAAAACTGTTTTTT. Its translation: CASSPRDSNEKLFF.

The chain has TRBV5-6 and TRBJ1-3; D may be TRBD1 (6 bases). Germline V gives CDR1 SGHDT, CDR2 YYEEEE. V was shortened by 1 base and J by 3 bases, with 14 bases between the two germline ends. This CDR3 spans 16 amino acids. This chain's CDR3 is CASSLRRWGRGNTIYF. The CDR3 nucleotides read TGTGCCAGCAGCTTGAGACGTTGGGGGCGTGGAAACACCATATATTTT.

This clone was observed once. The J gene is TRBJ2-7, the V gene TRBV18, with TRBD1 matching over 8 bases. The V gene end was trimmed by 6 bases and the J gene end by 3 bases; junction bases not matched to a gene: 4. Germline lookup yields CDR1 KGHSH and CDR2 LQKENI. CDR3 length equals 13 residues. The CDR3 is CASSIDRGYEQYF. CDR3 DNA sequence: TGTGCCAGCTCCATCGACAGGGGCTACGAGCAGTACTTC.

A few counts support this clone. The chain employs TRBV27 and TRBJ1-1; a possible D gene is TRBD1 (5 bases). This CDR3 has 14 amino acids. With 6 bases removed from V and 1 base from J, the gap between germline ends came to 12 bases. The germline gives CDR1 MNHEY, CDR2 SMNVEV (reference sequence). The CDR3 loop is CASRLDRENTEAFF. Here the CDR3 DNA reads TGTGCCAGCAGGCTTGACAGAGAGAACACTGAAGCTTTCTTT.

The CDR3 sequence: CASSSSGLLNTGELFF. CDR3 DNA sequence: TGTGCCAGCAGTTCCTCGGGACTGCTTAACACCGGGGAGCTGTTTTTT. This chain joins TRBV6-6 and TRBJ2-2, with D maybe TRBD2 (6 bases). CDR3 size: 16 residues. Germline CDR1 and CDR2: MNHNY and SVGAGI (reference sequence). Trimming took off 4 bases at V and 2 bases at J, with 14 bases between the two ends.

The CDR3 nucleotides are TGTGCCAGCAGCCTACCGGACAGGGGAACCCCGAGGGGAACCGGGGAGCTGTTTTTT. This codes for CASSLPDRGTPRGTGELFF. The chain combines TRBV5-4 with TRBJ2-2, with 9 bases fitting TRBD1. Germline CDR1 and CDR2: SGHNT and YYREEE (reference sequence). Germline trimming cut 4 bases from V and 5 bases from J; bases unmatched to any gene: 18. The CDR3 loop spans 19 amino acids.

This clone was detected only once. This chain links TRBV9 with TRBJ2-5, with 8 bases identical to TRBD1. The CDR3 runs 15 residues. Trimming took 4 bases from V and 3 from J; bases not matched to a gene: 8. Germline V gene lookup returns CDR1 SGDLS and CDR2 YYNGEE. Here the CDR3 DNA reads TGTGCCAGCAGCTTGGGGGACAGGATTAAAGAGACCCAGTACTTC. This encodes CASSLGDRIKETQYF.

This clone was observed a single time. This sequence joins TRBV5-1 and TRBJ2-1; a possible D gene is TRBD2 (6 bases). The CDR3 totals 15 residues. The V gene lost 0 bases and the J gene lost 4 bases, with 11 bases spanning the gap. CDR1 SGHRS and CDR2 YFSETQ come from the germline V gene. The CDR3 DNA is TGCGCCAGCAGCTTGGAGGGAGGTCCGTACAATGAGCAGTTCTTC. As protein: CASSLEGGPYNEQFF.

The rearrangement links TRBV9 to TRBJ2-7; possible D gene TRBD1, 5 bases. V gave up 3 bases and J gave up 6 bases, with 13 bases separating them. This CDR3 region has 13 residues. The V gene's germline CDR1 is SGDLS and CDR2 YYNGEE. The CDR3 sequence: CASSAVGVGEQYF. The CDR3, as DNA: TGTGCCAGCAGCGCCGTAGGGGTTGGCGAGCAGTACTTC.

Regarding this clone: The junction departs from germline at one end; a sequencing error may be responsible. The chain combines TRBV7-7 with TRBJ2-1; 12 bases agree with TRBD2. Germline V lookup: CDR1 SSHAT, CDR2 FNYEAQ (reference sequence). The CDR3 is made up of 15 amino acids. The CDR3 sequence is CASSSGLAGNNEQFF. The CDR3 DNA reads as TGTGCTAGCAGCTCCGGACTAGCGGGAAACAATGAGCAGTTCTTC.

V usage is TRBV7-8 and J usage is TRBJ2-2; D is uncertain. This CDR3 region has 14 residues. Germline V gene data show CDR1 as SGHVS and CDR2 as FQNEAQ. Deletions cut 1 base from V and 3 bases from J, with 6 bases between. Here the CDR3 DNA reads TGTGCCAGCAGCTTAGGCCCGGACACCGGGGAGCTGTTTTTT. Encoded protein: CASSLGPDTGELFF.

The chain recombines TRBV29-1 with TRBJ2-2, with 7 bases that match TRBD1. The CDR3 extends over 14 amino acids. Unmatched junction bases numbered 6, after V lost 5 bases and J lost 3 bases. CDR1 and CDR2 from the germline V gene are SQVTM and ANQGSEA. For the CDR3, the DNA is TGCAGCGTTAAAGGGGGCTATGACACCGGGGAGCTGTTTTTT. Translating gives CSVKGGYDTGELFF.

CDR3 amino acids: CASSLASGNAVQTQYF. The CDR3 DNA reads TGCGCCAGCAGCTTGGCATCCGGGAACGCCGTCCAGACCCAGTACTTC. The chain carries TRBV5-1 and TRBJ2-5; perhaps TRBD2 as D (5 bases). The V end lost 0 bases, the J end lost 6 bases, and 18 bases lay between the germline ends. The CDR3 consists of 16 residues. Germline V gene lookup returns CDR1 SGHRS and CDR2 YFSETQ.

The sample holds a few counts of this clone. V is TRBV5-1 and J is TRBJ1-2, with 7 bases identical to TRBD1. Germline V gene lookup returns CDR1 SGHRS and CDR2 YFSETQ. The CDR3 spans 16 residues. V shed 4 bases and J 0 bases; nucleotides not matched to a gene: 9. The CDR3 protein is CASSLGPGTANYGYTF. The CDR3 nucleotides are TGCGCCAGCAGCCTGGGTCCGGGGACAGCTAACTATGGCTACACCTTC.

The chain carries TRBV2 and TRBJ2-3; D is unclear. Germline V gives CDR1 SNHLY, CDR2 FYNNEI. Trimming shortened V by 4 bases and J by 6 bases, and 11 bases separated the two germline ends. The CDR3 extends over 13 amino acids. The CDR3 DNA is TGTGCCAGCAGTGTAGTCAGCGAGGATACGCAGTATTTT. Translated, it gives CASSVVSEDTQYF.

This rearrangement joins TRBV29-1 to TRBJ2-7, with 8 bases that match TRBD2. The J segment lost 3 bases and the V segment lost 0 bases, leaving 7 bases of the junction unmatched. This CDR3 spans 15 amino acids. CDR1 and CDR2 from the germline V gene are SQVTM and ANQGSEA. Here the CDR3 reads CSVEDSGTSHYEQYF. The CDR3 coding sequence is TGCAGCGTTGAAGATAGCGGGACTTCTCACTACGAGCAGTACTTC.

The CDR3 DNA sequence: TGTGCCAGCAAGACAGGAGACTCTGGAAACACCATATATTTT. Its translation: CASKTGDSGNTIYF. J is TRBJ1-3 and V is TRBV27; weak D call: TRBD1 (6 bases). Germline V gives CDR1 MNHEY, CDR2 SMNVEV (reference sequence). This CDR3 region has 14 residues. Trimming shortened V by 7 bases and J by 0 bases, and 10 bases separated the two germline ends.

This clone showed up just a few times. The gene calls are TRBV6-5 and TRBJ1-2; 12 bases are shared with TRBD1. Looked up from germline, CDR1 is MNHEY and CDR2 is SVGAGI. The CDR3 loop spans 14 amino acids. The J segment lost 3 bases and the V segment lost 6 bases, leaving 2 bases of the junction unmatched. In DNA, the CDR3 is TGTGCCAGCAGGGGACAGGGGGCGTACTATGGCTACACCTTC. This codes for CASRGQGAYYGYTF.

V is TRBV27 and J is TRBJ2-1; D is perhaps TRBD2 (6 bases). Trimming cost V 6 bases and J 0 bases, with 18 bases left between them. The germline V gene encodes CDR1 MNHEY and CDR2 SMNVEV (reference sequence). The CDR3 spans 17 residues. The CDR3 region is CASRPYGGTSSYNEQFF. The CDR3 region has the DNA TGTGCCAGCAGACCTTATGGGGGGACGAGCTCCTACAATGAGCAGTTCTTC.

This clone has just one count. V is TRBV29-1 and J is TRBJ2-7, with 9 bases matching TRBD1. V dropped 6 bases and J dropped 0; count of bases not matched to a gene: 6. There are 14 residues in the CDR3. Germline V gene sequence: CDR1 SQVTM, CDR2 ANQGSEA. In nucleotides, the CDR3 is TGCAGCGTCATAGGGACAGGGAGCTCCTACGAGCAGTACTTC. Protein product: CSVIGTGSSYEQYF.

CDR3 coding DNA: TGTGCCAGCAGCCGCCCGACAGGGGTTAGTGGCTACACCTTC. Protein product: CASSRPTGVSGYTF. The chain links TRBV4-2 to TRBJ1-2; 8 nucleotides line up with TRBD1. V shed 4 bases, J shed 7 bases, and the junction held 8 bases outside the gene matches. The CDR3 extends over 14 amino acids. CDR1 and CDR2 (germline): LGHNA, YNFKEQ.

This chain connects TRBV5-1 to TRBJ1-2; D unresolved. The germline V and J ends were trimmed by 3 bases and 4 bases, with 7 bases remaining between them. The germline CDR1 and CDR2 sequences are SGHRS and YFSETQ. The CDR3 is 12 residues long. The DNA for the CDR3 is TGCGCCAGCAGCTCCACGGGCTATGGCTACACCTTC. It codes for CASSSTGYGYTF.